The sequence of this TCR beta chain was determined in a study of PD-1 blockade in classical Hodgkin lymphoma. Study-level background: Patients were infused with nivolumab 3 mg/kg every 2 weeks.

The time point here: cycle 4 day 1 (C4D1), after 5 to 7 weeks of nivolumab. Each of the patients experienced relapse following autologous stem cell transplantation, and their brentuximab vedotin exposure differed. Magnetic negative selection served to purify CD4+ T cells out of PBMCs that had been thawed. The germline gives CDR1 SNHLY, CDR2 FYNNEI. The V and J ends lost 4 bases and 1 base, in that order; junction bases with no gene match: 5. The CDR3 sequence is 15 residues long. With respect to this clone: The target antigen is unknown.

Findings of the study overall: CD8+ TCR diversity did not rise significantly by C4D1, unlike CD4+. What caused the repertoire differences, perhaps disease activity or prior therapy, remains undefined. Baseline TCR diversity was reportedly lower in newly diagnosed patients than in healthy donors. It was reported as lower still in relapsed/refractory patients.

Repertoires were generated with immunoSEQ multiplex PCR, while TCRdb's copy carries only in-frame clones and drops some. Among 25,000 to 35,000 clones, around 79% were seen once, and the ten largest hold roughly 0.52%. V is TRBV2 and J is TRBJ2-3; 7 nucleotides line up with TRBD1. The sequence was obtained from a human donor with classical Hodgkin lymphoma. Source: CD4+ T cells from blood, taken before the fourth cycle of nivolumab. CDR3 in DNA: TGTGCCAGCAGTGCTCGACAGGGTGGCACAGATACGCAGTATTTT. Protein product: CASSARQGGTDTQYF.